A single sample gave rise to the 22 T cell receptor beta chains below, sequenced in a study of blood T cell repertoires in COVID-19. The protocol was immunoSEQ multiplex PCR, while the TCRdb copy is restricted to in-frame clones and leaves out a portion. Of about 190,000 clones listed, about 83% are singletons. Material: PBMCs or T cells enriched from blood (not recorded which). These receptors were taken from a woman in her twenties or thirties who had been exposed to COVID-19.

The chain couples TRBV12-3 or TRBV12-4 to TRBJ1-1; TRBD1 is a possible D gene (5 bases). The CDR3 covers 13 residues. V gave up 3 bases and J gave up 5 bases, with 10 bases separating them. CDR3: CASSFGGETEAFF. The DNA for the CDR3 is TGTGCCAGCAGTTTTGGGGGGGAGACTGAAGCTTTCTTT.

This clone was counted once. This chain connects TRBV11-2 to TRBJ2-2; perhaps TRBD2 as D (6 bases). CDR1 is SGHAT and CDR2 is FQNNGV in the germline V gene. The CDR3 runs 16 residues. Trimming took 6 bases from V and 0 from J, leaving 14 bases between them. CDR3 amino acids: CASSSFRGSNTGELFF. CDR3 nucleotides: TGTGCCAGCAGTTCTTTCCGGGGGTCGAACACCGGGGAGCTGTTTTTT.

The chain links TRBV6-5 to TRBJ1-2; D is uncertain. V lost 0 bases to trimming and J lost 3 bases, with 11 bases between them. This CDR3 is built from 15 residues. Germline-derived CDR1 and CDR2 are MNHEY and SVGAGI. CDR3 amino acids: CASSYSQTYDYGYTF. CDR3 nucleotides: TGTGCCAGCAGTTACTCGCAGACTTACGACTATGGCTACACCTTC.

The CDR3 DNA is TGTGCCAGCCCCCAATCTGGGGCCAACGTCCTGACTTTC. Amino acids: CASPQSGANVLTF. The chain uses TRBV7-9 and TRBJ2-6; D remains unclear. CDR1 and CDR2 (germline): SEHNR, FQNEAQ (reference sequence). V lost 8 bases, J lost 1 base, and 6 bases lay in between. This CDR3 comprises 13 residues.

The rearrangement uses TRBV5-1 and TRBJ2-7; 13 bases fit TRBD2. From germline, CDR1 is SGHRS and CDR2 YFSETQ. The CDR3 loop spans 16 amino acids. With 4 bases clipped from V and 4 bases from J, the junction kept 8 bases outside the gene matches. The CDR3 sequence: CASSDSRTSGGYEQYF. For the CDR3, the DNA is TGCGCCAGCAGCGACAGCCGGACTAGCGGGGGTTACGAGCAGTACTTC.

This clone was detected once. The CDR3 spells CSVESGAGGPGHEQFF. CDR3 DNA sequence: TGCAGCGTTGAATCGGGAGCGGGGGGGCCGGGCCATGAGCAGTTCTTC. The chain couples TRBV29-1 to TRBJ2-1; TRBD2 matches 10 bases. Looked up from germline, CDR1 is SQVTM and CDR2 is ANQGSEA. The V and J ends lost 2 bases and 8 bases, in that order; junction bases with no gene match: 12. The length of the CDR3 is 16 residues.

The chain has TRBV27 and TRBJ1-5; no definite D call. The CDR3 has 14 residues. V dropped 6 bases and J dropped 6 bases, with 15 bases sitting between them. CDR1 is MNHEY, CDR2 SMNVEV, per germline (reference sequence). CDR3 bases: TGTGCCAGCAGATATACGTTCCGGGGTCAGCCCCAGCATTTT. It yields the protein CASRYTFRGQPQHF.

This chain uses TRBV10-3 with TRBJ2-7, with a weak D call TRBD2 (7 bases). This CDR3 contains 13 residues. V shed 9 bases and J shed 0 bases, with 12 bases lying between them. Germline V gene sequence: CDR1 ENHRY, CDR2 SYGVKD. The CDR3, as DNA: TGTGCCATAACGGGGGGCGACTCCTACGAGCAGTACTTC. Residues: CAITGGDSYEQYF.

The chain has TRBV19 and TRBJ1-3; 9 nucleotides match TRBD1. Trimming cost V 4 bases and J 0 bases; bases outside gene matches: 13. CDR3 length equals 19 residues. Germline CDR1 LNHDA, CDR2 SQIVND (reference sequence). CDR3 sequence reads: CASSTIPGQGSSSGNTIYF. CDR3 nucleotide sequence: TGTGCCAGTAGTACAATACCGGGACAGGGAAGCTCCTCTGGAAACACCATATATTTT.

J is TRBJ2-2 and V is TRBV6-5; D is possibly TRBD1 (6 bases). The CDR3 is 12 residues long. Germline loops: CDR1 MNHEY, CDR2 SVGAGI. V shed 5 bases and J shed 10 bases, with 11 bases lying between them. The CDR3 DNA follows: TGTGCCAGCAGTCAGACAGGCTCGGAGCTGTTTTTT. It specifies CASSQTGSELFF.

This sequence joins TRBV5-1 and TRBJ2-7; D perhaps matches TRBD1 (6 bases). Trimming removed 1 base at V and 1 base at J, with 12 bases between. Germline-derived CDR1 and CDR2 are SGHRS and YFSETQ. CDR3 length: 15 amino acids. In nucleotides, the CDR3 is TGCGCCAGCAGCTTGAGGACAGAGCCTTCCTACGAGCAGTACTTC. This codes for CASSLRTEPSYEQYF.

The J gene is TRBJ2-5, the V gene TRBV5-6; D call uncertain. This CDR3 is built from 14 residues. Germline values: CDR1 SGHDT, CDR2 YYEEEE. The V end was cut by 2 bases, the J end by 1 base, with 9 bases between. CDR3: CASSFLTTQETQYF. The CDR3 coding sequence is TGTGCCAGCAGCTTTTTGACAACCCAAGAGACCCAGTACTTC.

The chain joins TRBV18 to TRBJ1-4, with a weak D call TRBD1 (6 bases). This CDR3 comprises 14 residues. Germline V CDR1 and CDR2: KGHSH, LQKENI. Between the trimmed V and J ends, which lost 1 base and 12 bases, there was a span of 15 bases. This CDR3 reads CASSPREGGSQLFF. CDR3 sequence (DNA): TGTGCCAGCTCACCACGGGAGGGGGGGTCCCAACTGTTTTTT.

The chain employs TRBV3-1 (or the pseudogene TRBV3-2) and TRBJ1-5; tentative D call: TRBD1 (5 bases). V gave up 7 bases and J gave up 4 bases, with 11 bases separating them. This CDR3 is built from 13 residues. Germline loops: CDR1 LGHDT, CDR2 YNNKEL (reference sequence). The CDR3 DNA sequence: TGTGCCAGCACCACAGGTCTTAATCAGCCCCAGCATTTT. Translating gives CASTTGLNQPQHF.

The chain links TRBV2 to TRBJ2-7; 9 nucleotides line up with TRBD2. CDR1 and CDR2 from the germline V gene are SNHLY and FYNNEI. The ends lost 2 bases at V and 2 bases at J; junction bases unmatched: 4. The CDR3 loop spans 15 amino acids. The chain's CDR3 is CASSEWASGTYEQYF. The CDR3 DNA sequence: TGTGCCAGCAGTGAATGGGCTAGCGGGACCTACGAGCAGTACTTC.

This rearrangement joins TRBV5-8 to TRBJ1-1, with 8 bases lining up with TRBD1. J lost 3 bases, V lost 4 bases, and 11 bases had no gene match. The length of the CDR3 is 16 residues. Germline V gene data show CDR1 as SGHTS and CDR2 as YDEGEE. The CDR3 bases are TGTGCCAGCAGCGCGAAGGACAGGGAACCATACACTGAAGCTTTCTTT. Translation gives CASSAKDREPYTEAFF.

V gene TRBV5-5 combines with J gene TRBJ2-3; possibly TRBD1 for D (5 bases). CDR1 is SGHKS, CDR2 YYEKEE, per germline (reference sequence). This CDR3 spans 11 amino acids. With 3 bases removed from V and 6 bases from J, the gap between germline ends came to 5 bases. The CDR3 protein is CASSYRDTQYF. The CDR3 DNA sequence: TGTGCCAGCAGCTACAGGGATACGCAGTATTTT.

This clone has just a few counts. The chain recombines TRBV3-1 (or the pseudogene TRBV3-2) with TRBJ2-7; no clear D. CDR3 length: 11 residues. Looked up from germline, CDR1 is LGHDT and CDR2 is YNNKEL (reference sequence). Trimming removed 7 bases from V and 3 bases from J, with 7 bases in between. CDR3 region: CASTSRYEQYF. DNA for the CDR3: TGTGCCAGCACCTCGCGCTACGAGCAGTACTTC.

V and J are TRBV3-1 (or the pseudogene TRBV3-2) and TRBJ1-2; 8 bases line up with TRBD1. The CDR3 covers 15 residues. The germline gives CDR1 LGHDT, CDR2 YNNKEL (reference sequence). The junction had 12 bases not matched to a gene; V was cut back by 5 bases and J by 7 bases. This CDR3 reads CASSVRIRGRAGYTF. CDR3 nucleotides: TGTGCCAGCAGCGTACGAATCAGGGGGCGCGCTGGCTACACCTTC.

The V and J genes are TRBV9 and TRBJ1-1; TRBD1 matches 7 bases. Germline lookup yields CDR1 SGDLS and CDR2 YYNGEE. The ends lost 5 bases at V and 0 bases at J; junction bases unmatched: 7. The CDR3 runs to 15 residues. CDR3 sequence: CASSYTGEVNTEAFF. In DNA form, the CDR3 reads TGTGCCAGCAGTTACACAGGGGAGGTGAACACTGAAGCTTTCTTT.

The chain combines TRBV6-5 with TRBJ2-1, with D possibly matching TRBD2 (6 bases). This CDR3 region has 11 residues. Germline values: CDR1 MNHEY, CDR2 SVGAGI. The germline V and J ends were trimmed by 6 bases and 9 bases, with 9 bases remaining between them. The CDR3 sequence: CASRRGSEQFF. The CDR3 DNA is TGTGCCAGCAGGCGGGGATCTGAGCAGTTCTTC.

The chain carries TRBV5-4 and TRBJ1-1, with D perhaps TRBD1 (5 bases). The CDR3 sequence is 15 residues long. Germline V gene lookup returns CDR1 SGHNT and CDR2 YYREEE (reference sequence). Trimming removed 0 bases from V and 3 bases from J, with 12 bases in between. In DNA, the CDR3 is TGTGCCAGCAGCTTGGAAGGGGCATGGGACACTGAAGCTTTCTTT. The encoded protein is CASSLEGAWDTEAFF.